Each of the 7 T cell receptor beta chains below was sequenced from the same sample in a study of shared clonotypes between healthy human individuals. Clones were read by immunoSEQ multiplex PCR, and TCRdb kept only the in-frame ones, dropping some. The sample lists about 380,000 clones, about 96% seen once, with around 0.29% in the top ten. The specimen was memory CD8+ T cells sorted from blood. Subset described: CD45RO+ cells pooled with CCR7-negative TemRA cells. Every receptor here comes from a man aged 25 to 40 in good health.

This chain uses TRBV30 with TRBJ1-1; the D is unclear. In germline, CDR1 is GTSNPN, CDR2 SVGIG (reference sequence). The CDR3 covers 12 residues. Trimming pared 7 bases from V and 9 bases from J, leaving 18 bases between. The CDR3 protein is CALEQPDFQAFF. The CDR3 region has the DNA TGTGCCTTGGAGCAACCTGATTTTCAAGCTTTCTTT.

This chain uses TRBV10-3 with TRBJ2-1; D could derive from TRBD1 or TRBD2 (5 bases each). Germline CDR1 ENHRY, CDR2 SYGVKD. This CDR3 is 12 amino acids long. Between the trimmed V and J ends, which lost 2 bases and 6 bases, there was a span of 5 bases. The CDR3 region is CAISEGGNEQFF. DNA of the CDR3: TGTGCCATCAGTGAGGGGGGCAATGAGCAGTTCTTC.

The rearrangement joins TRBV30 to TRBJ2-2, with 9 nucleotides matching TRBD1. The germline V gene encodes CDR1 GTSNPN and CDR2 SVGIG (reference sequence). This CDR3 is built from 14 residues. Unmatched junction bases numbered 0, after V lost 1 base and J lost 3 bases. CDR3 residues: CAWSGTGDTGELFF. The CDR3 bases are TGTGCCTGGAGTGGGACAGGGGACACCGGGGAGCTGTTTTTT.

The rearrangement joins TRBV12-5 to TRBJ2-1, with no clear D. V shed 5 bases and J shed 0 bases, with 5 bases lying between them. The CDR3 runs to 13 residues. From germline, CDR1 is LGHNT and CDR2 FRNRAP. The CDR3 DNA follows: TGTGCTAGTGGTCTTAGCTCCTACAATGAGCAGTTCTTC. Amino acids: CASGLSSYNEQFF.

The rearrangement uses TRBV7-3 and TRBJ2-1, with D possibly TRBD1 on 6 matching bases. Germline CDR1 SGHTA, CDR2 FQGTGA. V lost 1 base and J 4 bases, leaving 11 bases between the germline ends. The CDR3 is 15 residues long. The CDR3 DNA follows: TGTGCCAGCAGCTTAAATATCGGGACATACAATGAGCAGTTCTTC. This codes for CASSLNIGTYNEQFF.

This clone was observed once. The chain recombines TRBV30 with TRBJ2-1; D is undetermined. CDR1 is GTSNPN, CDR2 SVGIG, per germline (reference sequence). The CDR3 consists of 15 residues. The V end was cut by 0 bases, the J end by 7 bases, with 16 bases between. In nucleotides, the CDR3 is TGTGCCTGGAGTGTCGGGCTAGTAGGTGGGAATGAGCAGTTCTTC. It codes for CAWSVGLVGGNEQFF.

J is TRBJ2-7 and V is TRBV5-6, with 10 bases identical to TRBD2. The junction had 10 bases not matched to a gene; V was cut back by 8 bases and J by 2 bases. The CDR3 extends over 15 amino acids. Germline-derived CDR1 and CDR2 are SGHDT and YYEEEE. CDR3: CASTLLAGVPYEQYF. DNA for the CDR3: TGTGCCAGTACCTTGCTAGCGGGAGTACCCTACGAGCAGTACTTC. The full variable domain, its missing parts supplied by reference TRBV5-6 and TRBJ2-7, is DAGVTQSPTHLIKTRGQQVTLRCSPKSGHDTVSWYQQALGQGPQFIFQYYEEEERQRGNFPDRFSGHQFPNYSSELNVNALLLGDSALYLCASTLLAGVPYEQYFGPGTRLTVT.